The 16 T cell receptor beta chains below were found in one sample sequenced in a study of T cells in Graves' hyperthyroidism and ophthalmopathy. From RNA transcripts, TCR beta CDR3 regions were amplified. Researchers ran a first-round RT-PCR on the TCR CDR3 using the HTBI primer set. TCRdb ran MiXCR on the multiplex PCR reads and lists one entry per CDR3 protein. The profile shows 450,000 to 500,000 distinct CDR3 sequences, approximately 23% of them singletons. The material sequenced was blood. The receptors derive from a woman in her 70s with Graves' ophthalmopathy.

This clonotype has a count of ten or more. The V call is TRBV6-1, the J call TRBJ1-1; D is unclear. Germline V lookup: CDR1 MNHNS, CDR2 SASEGT. Trimming shortened V by 5 bases and J by 4 bases, and 14 bases separated the two germline ends. The CDR3 consists of 14 residues. Here the CDR3 DNA reads TGTGCCAGCAGTTTCGGGGAAGGCCTCACTGAAGCTTTCTTT. This translates into CASSFGEGLTEAFF.

This clonotype appeared many times. The chain employs TRBV7-2 and TRBJ1-2, with a weak D call TRBD1 (6 bases). The CDR3 totals 12 residues. V dropped 2 bases and J dropped 6 bases, with 7 bases sitting between them. In germline, CDR1 is SGHTA, CDR2 FQGNSA. CDR3: CASSLRGDGYTF. The CDR3 DNA is TGTGCCAGCAGCTTAAGGGGGGATGGCTACACCTTC.

This rearrangement joins TRBV7-2 to TRBJ2-1, with TRBD1 identical over 8 bases. Trimming took 5 bases from V and 3 from J; bases not matched to a gene: 6. CDR1 SGHTA and CDR2 FQGNSA come from the germline V gene. This CDR3 region has 15 residues. This CDR3 is CASSRDRSFYNEQFF. In nucleotides, the CDR3 is TGTGCCAGCAGCCGGGACAGGAGCTTCTACAATGAGCAGTTCTTC.

Points on this clonotype: The junction does not match germline at one end; this may be a read error. V is TRBV7-8 and J is TRBJ2-7; either TRBD1 or TRBD2 may supply D (6 bases each). CDR3 length equals 16 residues. The germline gives CDR1 SGHVS, CDR2 FQNEAQ. The CDR3 bases are TGCGCCAGCAGCCAAGGTCTGATGGGGGGCAAGGCCGAGCAGTACTTC. Translation gives CASSQGLMGGKAEQYF.

The chain is built from TRBV18 and TRBJ2-2; 13 bases line up with TRBD2. Germline assignment: CDR1 KGHSH and CDR2 LQKENI. With V trimmed by 6 bases and J by 3 bases, 7 bases remained unmatched. The length of the CDR3 is 17 residues. Here the CDR3 DNA reads TGTGCCAGCTCTCTCGGACTAGCGGGAGCTCACACCGGGGAGCTGTTTTTT. As protein: CASSLGLAGAHTGELFF. Supplemented by reference TRBV18 and TRBJ2-2, the full variable domain reads NAGVMQNPRHLVRRRGQEARLRCSPMKGHSHVYWYRQLPEEGLKFMVYLQKENIIDESGMPKERFSAEFPKEGPSILRIQQVVRGDSAAYFCASSLGLAGAHTGELFFGEGSRLTVL.

Many counts were recorded for this clonotype. This rearrangement joins TRBV2 to TRBJ1-2; no reliable D call. Germline CDR1 is SNHLY and CDR2 is FYNNEI. Trimming took off 4 bases at V and 8 bases at J, with 11 bases between the two ends. The CDR3 spans 12 residues. The CDR3 region has the DNA TGTGCCAGCAGTGCTGATCGACCCGGCTACACCTTC. This codes for CASSADRPGYTF.

In this sample, this clonotype turned up a few times. This chain joins TRBV20-1 and TRBJ1-5; possibly TRBD1 for D (5 bases). The CDR3 covers 14 residues. V lost 3 bases to trimming and J lost 3 bases, with 12 bases between them. Germline V gene lookup returns CDR1 DFQATT and CDR2 SNEGSKA (reference sequence). This CDR3 is CSASPDSHNQPQHF. The CDR3 DNA is TGCAGTGCTAGCCCTGACAGCCACAATCAGCCCCAGCATTTT.

A note on this clonotype: This could be a read error, since a much larger clone is one nucleotide away. The CDR3 does not end in the conserved phenylalanine or tryptophan, so this is likely a read error. The rearrangement links TRBV2 to TRBJ1-1; maybe TRBD1 (5 bases). V was trimmed by 0 bases and J by 0 bases, leaving 11 bases between them. CDR1 is SNHLY and CDR2 is FYNNEI in the germline V gene. CDR3 length equals 16 residues. This chain's CDR3 is CASSEARQGVNTEAFL. The CDR3 coding sequence is TGTGCCAGCAGTGAAGCGAGGCAGGGAGTGAACACTGAAGCTTTCCTT.

The rearrangement uses TRBV11-2 and TRBJ2-5, with unresolved D. From germline, CDR1 is SGHAT and CDR2 FQNNGV. The CDR3 consists of 13 residues. V was clipped by 7 bases and J by 5 bases, with 14 bases between them. DNA of the CDR3: TGTGCCAGCACCGCTGCGGCTCGTGAGACCCAGTACTTC. As protein: CASTAAARETQYF. The variable domain in full, completed from reference TRBV11-2 and TRBJ2-5, reads EAGVAQSPRYKIIEKRQSVAFWCNPISGHATLYWYQQILGQGPKLLIQFQNNGVVDDSQLPKDRFSAERLKGVDSTLKIQPAKLEDSAVYLCASTAAARETQYFGPGTRLLVL.

There are a few counts of this clonotype. This sequence joins TRBV5-5 and TRBJ2-7; either TRBD1 or TRBD2 may supply D (5 bases each). Trimming took 0 bases from V and 2 from J, leaving 18 bases between them. CDR3 size: 17 residues. Germline loops: CDR1 SGHKS, CDR2 YYEKEE (reference sequence). CDR3 region: CASSLEGRNPKPYEQYF. DNA of the CDR3: TGTGCCAGCAGCTTGGAGGGGAGAAATCCTAAGCCCTACGAGCAGTACTTC. The full variable domain, its missing parts supplied by reference TRBV5-5 and TRBJ2-7, is DAGVTQSPTHLIKTRGQQVTLRCSPISGHKSVSWYQQVLGQGPQFIFQYYEKEERGRGNFPDRFSARQFPNYSSELNVNALLLGDSALYLCASSLEGRNPKPYEQYFGPGTRLTVT.

About this clonotype: Germline is not matched at one junction end, which may reflect a read error. The chain uses TRBV7-2 and TRBJ2-6, with 7 bases aligning to TRBD2. Germline CDR1 reads SGHTA; CDR2 reads FQGNSA. The CDR3 loop spans 12 amino acids. This chain's CDR3 is CASSSRREGPDF. The CDR3 DNA sequence: TGTGCCAGCAGCTCCCGGAGGGAGGGCCCTGACTTC.

This clonotype has just a few counts. The chain combines TRBV6-2 or TRBV6-3 with TRBJ2-5; 7 bases are shared with TRBD2. Germline lookup yields CDR1 MNHEY and CDR2 SVGEGT. The CDR3 is 16 residues long. J was trimmed by 1 base and V by 2 bases; bases with no gene match: 7. The CDR3 spells CASSYGAGDLQETQYF. CDR3 nucleotides: TGTGCCAGCAGTTACGGGGCGGGAGACCTCCAAGAGACCCAGTACTTC.

This clonotype was seen many times. V gene TRBV15 combines with J gene TRBJ2-3; D gene unclear. V lost 2 bases to trimming and J lost 4 bases, with 10 bases between them. This CDR3 is 14 amino acids long. Germline CDR1 LNHNV, CDR2 YYDKDF (reference sequence). The CDR3 here is CATSRSLNADTQYF. The CDR3, as DNA: TGTGCCACCAGCAGATCGCTAAACGCAGATACGCAGTATTTT.

This chain uses TRBV2 with TRBJ2-2; maybe TRBD2 (5 bases). This CDR3 has 14 amino acids. V lost 8 bases and J lost 2, with 12 bases in between. The germline gives CDR1 SNHLY, CDR2 FYNNEI. As DNA, the CDR3 is TGTGCCAGCTCGGACTTACGTAACACCGGGGAGCTGTTTTTT. Its protein is CASSDLRNTGELFF.

Only a few counts were recorded for this clonotype. This rearrangement joins TRBV19 to TRBJ2-1, with 7 bases aligning to TRBD2. The V gene's germline CDR1 is LNHDA and CDR2 SQIVND (reference sequence). After removal of 3 bases from V and 8 bases from J, the junction contained 16 bases not matched to a gene. The length of the CDR3 is 17 residues. The CDR3 DNA is TGTGCCAGTAGTATTCGGGCGGGAGCCACAAGCCCCTATGAGCAGTTCTTC. Its translation is CASSIRAGATSPYEQFF.

The rearrangement uses TRBV6-5 and TRBJ1-6; D call uncertain. The CDR3 spans 14 residues. Trimming left V 0 bases short and J 10 bases short, with 10 bases between. From germline, CDR1 is MNHEY and CDR2 SVGAGI. Here the CDR3 reads CASSYSIVTSPLHF. The CDR3 DNA reads TGTGCCAGCAGTTACTCGATAGTAACCTCACCCCTCCACTTT.